This T cell receptor (beta chain) came from a study of cytomegalovirus exposure and HLA in healthy donors. The CDR3 runs to 13 residues. The germline CDR1 and CDR2 sequences are MNHNY and SVGAGI (reference sequence). Between the trimmed V and J ends, which lost 5 bases and 5 bases, there was a span of 10 bases. The PCR contained 60 Vbeta and 13 Jbeta primers. The repertoire was sequenced with immunoSEQ multiplex PCR; TCRdb's copy has only in-frame clones and lacks some. The table includes some 87,000 clones, roughly 58% detected once. The V gene is TRBV6-6, the J gene TRBJ2-1, with D hard to call. The clonotype comes from a woman between 25 and 40 years old in good health and CMV-seropositive. Specimen: PBMCs. CDR3 residues: CASSTFPDNEQFF. The CDR3 region has the DNA TGTGCCAGCAGTACATTCCCAGACAATGAGCAGTTCTTC.